One sample yielded the 7 T cell receptor beta chains listed below, sequenced in a study of glioma-infiltrating T cells. The iRepertoire nested amplicon-rescue multiplex PCR amplified TCR alpha and beta CDR3s from RNA. TCRdb re-derived calls from the multiplex PCR reads in MiXCR, one entry per CDR3 protein. This sample yields 300,000 to 400,000 distinct CDR3 sequences, of which more than 35% are seen a single time; around 12% belongs to the top ten. The sample taken for sequencing was glioma tissue, nonneoplastic brain tissue, or PBMCs (not recorded which). These receptors were obtained from a human donor with low-grade glioma or glioblastoma, undergoing nonglioma brain surgery, or in good health (not recorded which).

This clonotype was observed many times. The chain combines TRBV6-2 or TRBV6-3 with TRBJ1-1; 9 nucleotides match TRBD1. The CDR3 is made up of 13 amino acids. V was clipped by 8 bases and J by 4 bases; unmatched bases: 5. From germline, CDR1 is MNHEY and CDR2 SVGEGT. CDR3: CASGTGYGTEAFF. The CDR3 DNA follows: TGTGCCAGCGGGACAGGGTATGGCACTGAAGCTTTCTTT.

A note on this clonotype: An end of the junction does not agree with germline; a read error may underlie this. The chain joins TRBV7-2 to TRBJ1-5, with D tentatively TRBD1 (6 bases). This CDR3 comprises 15 residues. Germline CDR1 reads SGHTA; CDR2 reads FQGNSA. The CDR3 region is CASRLGGSGNQPQHF. The CDR3 nucleotides read TGTGCCAGCAGATTAGGGGGAAGCGGCAATCAGCCCCAGCATTTT.

This clonotype was seen ten or more times. The chain recombines TRBV28 with TRBJ2-7, with D tentatively TRBD1 or TRBD2 (5 bases each). The CDR3 totals 16 residues. V dropped 4 bases and J dropped 5 bases, with 21 bases sitting between them. CDR1 and CDR2 from the germline V gene are MDHEN and SYDVKM. CDR3 in amino acids: CASSSEERGRGDEQYF. The CDR3 DNA reads as TGTGCCAGCAGTTCAGAGGAGAGGGGTCGGGGAGACGAGCAGTACTTC. The variable domain in full, with the rest retrieved from reference TRBV28 and TRBJ2-7, is DVKVTQSSRYLVKRTGEKVFLECVQDMDHENMFWYRQDPGLGLRLIYFSYDVKMKEKGDIPEGYSVSREKKERFSLILESASTNQTSMYLCASSSEERGRGDEQYFGPGTRLTVT.

Remarks on this clonotype: This may arise from a read error, as a much more abundant clone is one base away. The chain carries TRBV20-1 and TRBJ1-3; D is uncertain. The V and J ends lost 0 bases and 4 bases respectively, with 7 bases between them. This CDR3 spans 13 amino acids. Germline CDR1 and CDR2: DFQATT and SNEGSKA (reference sequence). CDR3 bases: TGCAGTGCTAGAGAGGGCATAGGAAACACCATATATTTT. It translates to CSAREGIGNTIYF.

This clonotype was seen ten or more times. V and J are TRBV6-5 and TRBJ1-2; 7 bases fit TRBD1. The V gene end was trimmed by 1 base and the J gene end by 6 bases; junction bases not matched to a gene: 2. Germline V gene sequence: CDR1 MNHEY, CDR2 SVGAGI. The CDR3 extends over 13 amino acids. CDR3 region: CASSYWTGDGYTF. DNA of the CDR3: TGTGCCAGCAGTTACTGGACAGGTGATGGCTACACCTTC.

This clonotype was counted a few times. J is TRBJ1-1 and V is TRBV2; D might be TRBD1 (6 bases). Germline V CDR1 and CDR2: SNHLY, FYNNEI. Between the trimmed V and J ends, which lost 2 bases and 1 base, there was a span of 11 bases. The CDR3 consists of 15 residues. This CDR3 reads CASSEPGGWNTEAFF. CDR3 DNA: TGTGCCAGCAGTGAACCTGGGGGCTGGAACACTGAAGCTTTCTTT. Full variable domain (outside the CDR3, taken from reference TRBV2 and TRBJ1-1): EPEVTQTPSHQVTQMGQEVILRCVPISNHLYFYWYRQILGQKVEFLVSFYNNEISEKSEIFDDQFSVERPDGSNFTLKIRSTKLEDSAMYFCASSEPGGWNTEAFFGQGTRLTVV.

This clonotype was detected ten times or more. The rearrangement links TRBV27 to TRBJ1-2; D is perhaps TRBD1 (5 bases). With 6 bases removed from V and 7 bases from J, the gap between germline ends came to 15 bases. The CDR3 contains 13 residues. Germline CDR1 is MNHEY and CDR2 is SMNVEV (reference sequence). CDR3 nucleotides: TGTGCCAGCAGGATATCAGGGTTAAGTGGCTACACCTTC. Translation gives CASRISGLSGYTF.